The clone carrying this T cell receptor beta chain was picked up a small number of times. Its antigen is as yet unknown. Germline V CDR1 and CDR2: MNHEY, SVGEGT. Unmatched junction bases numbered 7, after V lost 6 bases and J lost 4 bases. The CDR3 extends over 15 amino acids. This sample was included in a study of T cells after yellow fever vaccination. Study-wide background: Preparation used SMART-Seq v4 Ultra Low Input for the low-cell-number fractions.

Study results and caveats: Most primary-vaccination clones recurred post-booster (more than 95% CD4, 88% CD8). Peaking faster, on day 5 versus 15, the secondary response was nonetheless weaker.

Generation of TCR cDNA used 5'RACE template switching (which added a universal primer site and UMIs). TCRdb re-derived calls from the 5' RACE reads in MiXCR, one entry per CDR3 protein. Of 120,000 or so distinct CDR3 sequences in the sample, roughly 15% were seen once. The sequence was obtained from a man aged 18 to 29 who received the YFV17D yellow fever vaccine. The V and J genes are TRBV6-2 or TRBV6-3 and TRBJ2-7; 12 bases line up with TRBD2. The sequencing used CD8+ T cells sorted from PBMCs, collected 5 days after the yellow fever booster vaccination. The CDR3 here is CASRRTSGESYEQYV. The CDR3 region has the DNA TGTGCCAGCAGACGGACTAGCGGGGAATCATACGAGCAGTACGTC.